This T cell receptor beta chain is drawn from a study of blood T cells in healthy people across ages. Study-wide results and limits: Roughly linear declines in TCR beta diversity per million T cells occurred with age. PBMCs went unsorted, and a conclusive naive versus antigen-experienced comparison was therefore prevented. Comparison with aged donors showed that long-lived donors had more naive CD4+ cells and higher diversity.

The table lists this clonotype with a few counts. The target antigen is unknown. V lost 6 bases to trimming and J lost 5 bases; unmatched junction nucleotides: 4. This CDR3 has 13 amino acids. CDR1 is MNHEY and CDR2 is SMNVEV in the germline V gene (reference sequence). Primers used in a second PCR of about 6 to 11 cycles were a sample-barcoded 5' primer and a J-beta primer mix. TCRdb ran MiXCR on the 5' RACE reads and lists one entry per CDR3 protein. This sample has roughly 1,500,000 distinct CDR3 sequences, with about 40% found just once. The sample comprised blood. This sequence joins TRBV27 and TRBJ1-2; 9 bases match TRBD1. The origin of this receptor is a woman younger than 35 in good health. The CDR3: CASRRDRDYGYTF. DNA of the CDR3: TGTGCCAGCAGGAGGGACAGGGATTATGGCTACACCTTC.